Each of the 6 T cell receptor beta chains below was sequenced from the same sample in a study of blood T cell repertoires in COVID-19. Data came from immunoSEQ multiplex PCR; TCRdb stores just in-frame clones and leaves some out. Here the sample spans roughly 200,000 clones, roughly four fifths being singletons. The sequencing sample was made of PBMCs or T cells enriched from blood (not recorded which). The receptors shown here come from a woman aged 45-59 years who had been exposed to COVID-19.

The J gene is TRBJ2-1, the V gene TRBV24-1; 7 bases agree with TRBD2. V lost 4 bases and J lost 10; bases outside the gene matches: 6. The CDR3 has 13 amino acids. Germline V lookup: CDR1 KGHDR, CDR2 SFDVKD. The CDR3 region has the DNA TGTGCCACCAGTGACCGGGGACTACCCGAGCAGTTCTTC. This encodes CATSDRGLPEQFF.

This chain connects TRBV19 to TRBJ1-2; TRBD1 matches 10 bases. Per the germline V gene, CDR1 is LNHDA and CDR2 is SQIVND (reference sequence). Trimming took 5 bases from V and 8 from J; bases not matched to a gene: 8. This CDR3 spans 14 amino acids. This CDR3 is CASSPRQGAEGYTF. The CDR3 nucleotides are TGTGCCAGTAGTCCCAGACAGGGGGCGGAAGGCTACACCTTC. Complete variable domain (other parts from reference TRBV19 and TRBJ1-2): DGGITQSPKYLFRKEGQNVTLSCEQNLNHDAMYWYRQDPGQGLRLIYYSQIVNDFQKGDIAEGYSVSREKKESFPLTVTSAQKNPTAFYLCASSPRQGAEGYTFGSGTRLTVV.

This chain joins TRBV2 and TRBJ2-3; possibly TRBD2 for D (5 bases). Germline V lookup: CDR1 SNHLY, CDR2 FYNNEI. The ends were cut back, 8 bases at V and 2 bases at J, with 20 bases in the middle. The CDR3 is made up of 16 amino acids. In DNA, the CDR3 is TGTGCCAGCGTTGTTCCCCGGCTAGCCTACACAGATACGCAGTATTTT. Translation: CASVVPRLAYTDTQYF.

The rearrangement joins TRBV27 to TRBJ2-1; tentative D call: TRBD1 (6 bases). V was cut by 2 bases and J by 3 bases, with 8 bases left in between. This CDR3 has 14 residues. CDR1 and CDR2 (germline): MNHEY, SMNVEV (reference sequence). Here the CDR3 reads CASSLGGSYNEQFF. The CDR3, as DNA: TGTGCCAGCAGTTTAGGGGGCAGCTACAATGAGCAGTTCTTC.

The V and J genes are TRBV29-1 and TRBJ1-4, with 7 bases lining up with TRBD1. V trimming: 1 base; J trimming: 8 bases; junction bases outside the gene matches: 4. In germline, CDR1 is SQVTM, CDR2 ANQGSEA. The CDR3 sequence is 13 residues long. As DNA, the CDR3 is TGCAGCGTTGAAGGACAGGGAACGGAAAAACTGTTTTTT. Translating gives CSVEGQGTEKLFF. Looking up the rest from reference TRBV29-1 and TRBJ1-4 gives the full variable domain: SAVISQKPSRDICQRGTSLTIQCQVDSQVTMMFWYRQQPGQSLTLIATANQGSEATYESGFVIDKFPISRPNLTFSTLTVSNMSPEDSSIYLCSVEGQGTEKLFFGSGTQLSVL.

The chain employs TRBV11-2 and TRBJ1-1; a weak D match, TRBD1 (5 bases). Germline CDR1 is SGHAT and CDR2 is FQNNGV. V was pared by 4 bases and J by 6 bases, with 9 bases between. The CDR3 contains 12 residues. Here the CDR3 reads CASSSLTAEAFF. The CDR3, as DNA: TGTGCCAGCAGCTCGTTGACAGCTGAAGCTTTCTTT.